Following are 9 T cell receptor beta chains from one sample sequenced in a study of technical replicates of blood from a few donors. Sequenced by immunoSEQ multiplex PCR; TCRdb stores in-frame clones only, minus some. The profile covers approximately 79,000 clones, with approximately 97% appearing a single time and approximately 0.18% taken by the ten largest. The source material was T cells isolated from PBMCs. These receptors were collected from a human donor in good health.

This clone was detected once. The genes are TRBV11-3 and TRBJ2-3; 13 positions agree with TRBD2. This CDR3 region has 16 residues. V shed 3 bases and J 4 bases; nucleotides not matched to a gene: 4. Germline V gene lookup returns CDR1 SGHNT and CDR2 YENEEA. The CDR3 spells CASSFRLAGGPDTQYF. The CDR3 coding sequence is TGTGCCAGCAGCTTCAGACTAGCGGGAGGACCAGATACGCAGTATTTT.

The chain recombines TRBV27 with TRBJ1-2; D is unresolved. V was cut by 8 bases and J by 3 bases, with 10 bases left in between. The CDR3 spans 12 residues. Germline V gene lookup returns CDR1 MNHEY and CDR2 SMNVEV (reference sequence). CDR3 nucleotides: TGTGCCAGCTTTAAGCGGGACTATGGCTACACCTTC. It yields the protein CASFKRDYGYTF.

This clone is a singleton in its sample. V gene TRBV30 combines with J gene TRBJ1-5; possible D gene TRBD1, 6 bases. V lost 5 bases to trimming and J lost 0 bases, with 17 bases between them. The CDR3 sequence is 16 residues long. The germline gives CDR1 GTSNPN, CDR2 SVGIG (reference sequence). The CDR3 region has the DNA TGTGCCTGGGGCCGGGGGGGGGCAGGTAGCAATCAGCCCCAGCATTTT. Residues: CAWGRGGAGSNQPQHF.

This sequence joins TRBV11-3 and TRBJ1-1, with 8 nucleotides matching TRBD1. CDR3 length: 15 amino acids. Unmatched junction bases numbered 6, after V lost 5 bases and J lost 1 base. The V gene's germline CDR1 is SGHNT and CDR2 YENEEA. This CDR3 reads CASSPGQGANTEAFF. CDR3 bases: TGTGCCAGCAGCCCAGGACAGGGCGCGAACACTGAAGCTTTCTTT.

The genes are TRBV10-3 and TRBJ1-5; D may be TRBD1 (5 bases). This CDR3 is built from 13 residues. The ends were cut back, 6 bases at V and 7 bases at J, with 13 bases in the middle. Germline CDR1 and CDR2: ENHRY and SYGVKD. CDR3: CAISPTETQPQHF. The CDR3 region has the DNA TGTGCCATCAGCCCGACAGAGACCCAGCCCCAGCATTTT.

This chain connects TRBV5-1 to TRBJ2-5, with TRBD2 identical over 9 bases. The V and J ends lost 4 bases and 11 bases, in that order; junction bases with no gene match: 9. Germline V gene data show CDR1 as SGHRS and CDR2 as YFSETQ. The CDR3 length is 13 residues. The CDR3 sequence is CASSTSAGGAQYF. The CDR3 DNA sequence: TGCGCCAGCAGCACCTCAGCGGGAGGAGCTCAGTACTTC.

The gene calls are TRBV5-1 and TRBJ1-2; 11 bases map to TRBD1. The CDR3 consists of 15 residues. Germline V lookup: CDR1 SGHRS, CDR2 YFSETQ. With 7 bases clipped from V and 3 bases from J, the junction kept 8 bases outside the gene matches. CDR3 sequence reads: CASSWTGGLDYGYTF. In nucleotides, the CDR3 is TGCGCCAGCTCGTGGACAGGGGGCTTGGACTATGGCTACACCTTC.

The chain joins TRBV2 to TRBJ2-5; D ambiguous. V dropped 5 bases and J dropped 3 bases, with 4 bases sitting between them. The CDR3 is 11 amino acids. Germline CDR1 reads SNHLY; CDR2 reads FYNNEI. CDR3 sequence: CASSLEETQYF. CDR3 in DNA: TGTGCCAGCAGTCTTGAAGAGACCCAGTACTTC. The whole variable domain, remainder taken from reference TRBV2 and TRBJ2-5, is EPEVTQTPSHQVTQMGQEVILRCVPISNHLYFYWYRQILGQKVEFLVSFYNNEISEKSEIFDDQFSVERPDGSNFTLKIRSTKLEDSAMYFCASSLEETQYFGPGTRLLVL.

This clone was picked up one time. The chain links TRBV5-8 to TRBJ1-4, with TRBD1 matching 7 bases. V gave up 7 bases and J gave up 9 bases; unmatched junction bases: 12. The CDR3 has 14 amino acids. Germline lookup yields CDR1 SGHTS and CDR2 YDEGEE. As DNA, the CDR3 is TGTGCCAGCGGGACGCGACAGGGACCGAAAAAACTGTTTTTT. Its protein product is CASGTRQGPKKLFF.